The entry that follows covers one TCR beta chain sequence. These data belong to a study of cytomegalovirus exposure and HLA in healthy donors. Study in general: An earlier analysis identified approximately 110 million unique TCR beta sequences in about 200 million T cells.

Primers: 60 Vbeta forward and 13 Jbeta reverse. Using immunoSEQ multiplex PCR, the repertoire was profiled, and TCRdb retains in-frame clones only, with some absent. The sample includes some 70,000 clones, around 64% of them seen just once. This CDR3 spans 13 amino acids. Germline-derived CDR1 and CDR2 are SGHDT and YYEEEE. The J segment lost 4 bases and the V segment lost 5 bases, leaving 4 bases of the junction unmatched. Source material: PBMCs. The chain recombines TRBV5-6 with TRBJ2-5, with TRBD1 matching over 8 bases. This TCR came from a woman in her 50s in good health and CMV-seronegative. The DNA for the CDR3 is TGTGCCAGCAGGCCGACAGGGGTAGAGACCCAGTACTTC. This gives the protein CASRPTGVETQYF.